This T cell receptor (beta chain) was observed in a study of beta chain features in type 1 diabetes. Study conclusions and caveats: It was among patients, rather than healthy donors, that naive, central memory and Treg TCRB repertoires appeared more similar. Using cDNA template may skew counts toward highly expressing activated cells.

Germline V gene data show CDR1 as MNHEY and CDR2 as SVGAGI. This CDR3 is 15 amino acids long. J gave up 3 bases and V 5 bases, and 5 bases lay outside the gene matches. Only a few counts were recorded for this clone. Its antigen is still unknown. Expressed TCRB transcripts were sequenced because the isolated RNA had all been reverse transcribed beforehand. TCRdb keeps only in-frame clones here, not all; method: immunoSEQ multiplex PCR. Of some 45,000 clones listed, 51% are singletons. The chain recombines TRBV6-5 with TRBJ2-3; TRBD2 agrees at 10 bases. The receptor was isolated from a woman younger than 30 in good health. Sequenced sample: Tregs from blood. CDR3 coding DNA: TGTGCCAGCAGTGGGGTAGCGGGAGGTACAGATACGCAGTATTTT. It yields the protein CASSGVAGGTDTQYF.